The rows below give T cell receptor beta chains drawn from one sample of a study of PD-L1 blockade in urothelial cancer. Data came from immunoSEQ multiplex PCR; TCRdb stores just in-frame clones and leaves some out. Among roughly 49,000 clones, about 86% were seen once, and the ten largest hold roughly 22%. This sample comprised PBMCs, obtained around atezolizumab (anti-PD-L1) treatment. These receptors were taken from a man between 60 and 70 years old with urothelial cancer. The CDR3 runs from the conserved cysteine through the conserved F or W. The D gene is left open where the match is weak. Part of the rows lack a size; the others show once, few, many or a class for expanded clones.

TRBD2 | TRBJ2-7 | TRBV2 | 16 | few | TGTGCCAGCAGTTCCGGGACTAGCGGGAGGGCTTCGGAGCAGTACTTC | CASSSGTSGRASEQYF
NA | TRBJ1-1 | TRBV7-8 | 14 | NA | TGTGCCAGCAGCTTAGGGCACCTTAACACTGAAGCTTTCTTT | CASSLGHLNTEAFF
NA | TRBJ1-5 | TRBV6-6 | 15 | NA | TGTGCCAGCAGTTACGCGGCCCCAACCGGCCAGCCCCAGCATTTT | CASSYAAPTGQPQHF
TRBD2 | TRBJ2-2 | TRBV7-2 | 17 | NA | TGTGCCAGCAGCTTAAGTATCAGCGGGGGGTCGCACGGGGAGCTGTTTTTT | CASSLSISGGSHGELFF
NA | TRBJ2-7 | TRBV6-1 | 14 | once | TGTGCCAGCAGTGAAGCAGGGGCTAGGTACGAGCAGTACTTC | CASSEAGARYEQYF
TRBD1 | TRBJ2-2 | TRBV15 | 16 | NA | TGTGCCACCAGCAGACATGGACAGGGGGTGAGCGGGGAGCTGTTTTTT | CATSRHGQGVSGELFF
NA | TRBJ2-2 | TRBV2 | 12 | few | TGTGCCAGCCGAGGCGGGCCCGGGGAGCTGTTTTTT | CASRGGPGELFF
NA | TRBJ1-5 | TRBV30 | 13 | few | TGTGCCTGGAGGGCACAGGGAGATCAGCCCCAGCATTTT | CAWRAQGDQPQHF
NA | TRBJ1-6 | TRBV7-2 | 14 | few | TGTGCCAGCAGCTTCGGAAGAGGAAATTCACCCCTCCACTTT | CASSFGRGNSPLHF
TRBD1 | TRBJ2-4 | TRBV7-2 | 13 | NA | TGTGCCAGCAGCTTCGGACAGGAACTCATTCAGTACTTC | CASSFGQELIQYF
TRBD2 | TRBJ2-7 | TRBV7-2 | 16 | NA | TGTGCCAGCAGCTTTTCACTAACCGGGACTAGGGACGAGCAGTACTTC | CASSFSLTGTRDEQYF
TRBD1 | TRBJ1-5 | TRBV19 | 16 | once | TGTGCCAGTAGTACCTACGGACAGGGGCTCAATCAGCCCCAGCATTTT | CASSTYGQGLNQPQHF
NA | TRBJ2-7 | TRBV7-2 | 15 | NA | TGTGCCAGCAGCCTAACATCAGAGGGCCTCTACGAGCAGTACTTC | CASSLTSEGLYEQYF
NA | TRBJ2-1 | TRBV5-5 | 15 | NA | TGTGCCAGCAGCTTGCAGGGACAAACACACAATGAGCAGTTCTTC | CASSLQGQTHNEQFF
TRBD1 | TRBJ1-2 | TRBV5-1 | 17 | few | TGCGCCAGCAGCACAAGCCCGGGACAGGGGGATGACTATGGCTACACCTTC | CASSTSPGQGDDYGYTF
NA | TRBJ1-1 | TRBV5-1 | 14 | NA | TGCGCCAGCAGCGAACTAGGACGGAACACTGAAGCTTTCTTT | CASSELGRNTEAFF
NA | TRBJ1-1 | TRBV2 | 13 | NA | TGTGCCAGCAGCGCAGGGGAGGGCACTGAAGCTTTCTTT | CASSAGEGTEAFF
NA | TRBJ2-7 | TRBV19 | 13 | NA | TGTGCCAGTAGTATTCGGCGGGATTACGAGCAGTACTTC | CASSIRRDYEQYF
TRBD2 | TRBJ2-1 | TRBV5-4 | 16 | NA | TGTGCCAGCAGCCCGGGGACTAGCGGGGACTACAATGAGCAGTTCTTC | CASSPGTSGDYNEQFF
NA | TRBJ1-6 | TRBV25-1 | 14 | NA | TGTGCCAGCAGTGAAGTCACAGGAAATTCACCCCTCCACTTT | CASSEVTGNSPLHF
TRBD1 | TRBJ1-6 | TRBV18 | 15 | NA | TGTGCCAGCTCACCGACAGGGTTTAATGATTCACCCCTCCACTTT | CASSPTGFNDSPLHF
TRBD1 | TRBJ1-2 | TRBV18 | 15 | NA | TGTGCCAGCTCACCTGAGACAGGGGGCGCTCAGGGCTACACCTTC | CASSPETGGAQGYTF
TRBD2 | TRBJ2-3 | TRBV6-4 | 15 | NA | TGTGCCAGCAGTTTAGCGGGAGAGAGCACAGATACGCAGTATTTT | CASSLAGESTDTQYF
NA | TRBJ1-1 | TRBV5-1 | 14 | NA | TGCGCCAGCACAAGGGCCGGGGGTCGGACTGAAGCTTTCTTT | CASTRAGGRTEAFF
NA | TRBJ2-5 | TRBV7-3 | 13 | few | TGTGCCAGCAGCGAGAGAGGTGGCGAGACCCAGTACTTC | CASSERGGETQYF
NA | TRBJ1-6 | TRBV7-2 | 15 | NA | TGTGCCAGCAGCTCTTCGCGGGGTTTCGGTTCACCCCTCCACTTT | CASSSSRGFGSPLHF
NA | TRBJ1-2 | TRBV6-6 | 14 | NA | TGTGCCAGCAGTAGGGAGGGGCTTCCCTATGGCTACACCTTC | CASSREGLPYGYTF
TRBD2 | TRBJ2-5 | TRBV30 | 15 | NA | TGTGCCTGGAGCCCCGGGAGGGGGGCCGGAGAGACCCAGTACTTC | CAWSPGRGAGETQYF
TRBD1 | TRBJ1-1 | TRBV7-9 | 15 | few | TGTGCCAGCAGCTTCGGACAGGGGGCAGACACTGAAGCTTTCTTT | CASSFGQGADTEAFF
TRBD1 | TRBJ1-1 | TRBV6-1 | 15 | NA | TGTGCCAGCAGGAGGGGACAGGGAGTATACACTGAAGCTTTCTTT | CASRRGQGVYTEAFF
TRBD1 | TRBJ1-1 | TRBV28 | 14 | NA | TGTGCCAGCAGTGCCCTACCGGGACAGGGTAGAATATTCTTT | CASSALPGQGRIFF
NA | TRBJ1-6 | TRBV11-1 | 13 | NA | TGTGCCAGCAGCTTAGCAAGGGGCTCACCCCTCCACTTT | CASSLARGSPLHF
NA | TRBJ2-7 | TRBV5-1 | 14 | NA | TGCGCCAGCAGCCCCAGGACAGGGAGGGACGAGCAGTACTTC | CASSPRTGRDEQYF
TRBD2 | TRBJ2-5 | TRBV9 | 15 | NA | TGTGCCAGCAGCCCCCGGACTAGCGGGCCACCGACCCAGTACTTC | CASSPRTSGPPTQYF
TRBD1 | TRBJ1-5 | TRBV19 | 15 | NA | TGTGCCAGTATCGCCGGGACAGGGACGGATCAGCCCCAGCATTTT | CASIAGTGTDQPQHF
TRBD2 | TRBJ2-7 | TRBV5-1 | 15 | NA | TGCGCCAGCAGGATAGCGGGAGAATCCCTCCTCGAGCAGTACTTC | CASRIAGESLLEQYF
NA | TRBJ2-7 | TRBV6-6 | 15 | NA | TGTGCCAGCAGTTACTCCGCAGGGGACGCCTACGAGCAGTACTTC | CASSYSAGDAYEQYF
NA | TRBJ1-6 | TRBV9 | 14 | few | TGTGCCAGCAGCGTAGTGGGCGGGGGATCACCCCTCCACTTT | CASSVVGGGSPLHF
NA | TRBJ2-4 | TRBV6-1 | 18 | NA | TGTGCCAGCAGTGAAGACAGGGGAGGAAAGCTGGCCAAAAACATTCAGTACTTC | CASSEDRGGKLAKNIQYF
NA | TRBJ1-1 | TRBV5-1 | 14 | NA | TGCGCCAGCAGCTTGGGGCAGGCAAACACTGAAGCTTTCTTT | CASSLGQANTEAFF
NA | TRBJ2-7 | TRBV9 | 14 | NA | TGTGCCAGCAGCGTAGACGCAGGACTAAACGAGCAGTACTTC | CASSVDAGLNEQYF
NA | TRBJ1-2 | TRBV5-6 | 14 | NA | TGTGCCAGCAGCTTGTATGGCAGTAACTATGGCTACACCTTC | CASSLYGSNYGYTF
NA | TRBJ2-1 | TRBV6-4 | 11 | NA | TGTGCCAGCAGCCAAAACAATGAGCAGTTCTTC | CASSQNNEQFF
TRBD2 | TRBJ2-1 | TRBV27 | 17 | NA | TGTGCCAGCAGACCCCGCTCGTCGGGACTAGCGCACAATGAGCAGTTCTTC | CASRPRSSGLAHNEQFF
NA | TRBJ1-1 | TRBV6-1 | 15 | NA | TGTGCCAGCAGTGAAGCGCTCCAGGGGAGTGGTTTGGCTTTCTTT | CASSEALQGSGLAFF
TRBD2 | TRBJ2-3 | TRBV9 | 19 | NA | TGTGCCAGCAGCGTAGGCCGGGGTAGCGGGAGACCCCCCACAGATACGCAGTATTTT | CASSVGRGSGRPPTDTQYF
NA | TRBJ2-7 | TRBV30 | 13 | NA | TGTGCCTGGAGTGTTACAGGACCCTACGAGCAGTACTTC | CAWSVTGPYEQYF
TRBD2 | TRBJ2-5 | TRBV7-8 | 16 | NA | TGTGCCAGCAGCTACGTTAGCGGGGTGGGTCCAGTAGACCAGTACTTC | CASSYVSGVGPVDQYF
NA | TRBJ1-5 | TRBV6-4 | 14 | NA | TGTGCCAGCAGTGACTCAGCAGGGGATCAGCCCCAGCATTTT | CASSDSAGDQPQHF
NA | TRBJ1-3 | TRBV4-1 | 14 | NA | TGCGCCAGCAGTTTCGGGGACTCTGGAAACACCATATATTTT | CASSFGDSGNTIYF
TRBD2 | TRBJ2-5 | TRBV5-4 | 14 | NA | TGTGCCAGCAGCTTAGCGGGGGGGCAAGAGACCCAGTACTTC | CASSLAGGQETQYF
NA | TRBJ2-2 | TRBV4-3 | 13 | NA | TGCGCCAGCAGCCAAAGGGGAACCGGGGAGCTGTTTTTT | CASSQRGTGELFF
NA | TRBJ2-1 | TRBV9 | 13 | NA | TGTGCCAGCAGCCTTCTAAATGACAATGAGCAGTTCTTC | CASSLLNDNEQFF
NA | TRBJ2-7 | TRBV4-2 | 16 | NA | TGTGCCAGCAGGACTGACGGCGCGGGAAAACCCTACGAGCAGTACTTC | CASRTDGAGKPYEQYF
NA | TRBJ2-1 | TRBV10-3 | 15 | NA | TGTGCCATCAGCGAGGGGCCTAAAGGTTACAATGAGCAGTTCTTC | CAISEGPKGYNEQFF
NA | TRBJ1-3 | TRBV5-1 | 15 | once | TGCGCCAGCAGCCCAGCACAGGGAATTGGAAACACCATATATTTT | CASSPAQGIGNTIYF
NA | TRBJ1-5 | TRBV30 | 12 | few | TGTGCCTGGTCGTTAAACAATCAGCCCCAGCATTTT | CAWSLNNQPQHF
TRBD1 | TRBJ1-1 | TRBV6-1 | 14 | NA | TGTGCCAGCATCAGAGGGGGCGCGGGCACTGAAGCTTTCTTT | CASIRGGAGTEAFF